A single sample gave rise to the 8 T cell receptor beta chains below, sequenced in a study of CD8 T cells in Susac syndrome. Reverse transcription of roughly 0.45 to 1 ug RNA was performed with random hexamers. One entry per CDR3 protein results from TCRdb running MiXCR on the immunoSEQ multiplex PCR reads. Of around 280,000 distinct CDR3 sequences in the sample, about 90% were seen once. Sequenced input: CD4+ T cells from PBMCs. The receptors were sampled from a human donor with multiple sclerosis.

This rearrangement joins TRBV7-6 to TRBJ2-5; D ambiguous. Germline V gives CDR1 SGHVS, CDR2 FNYEAQ. CDR3 size: 14 residues. V lost 7 bases and J 5 bases, leaving 17 bases between the germline ends. The CDR3 DNA follows: TGTGCCAGCACCCGCTCCGTGGGTGTGGAGACCCAGTACTTC. This gives the protein CASTRSVGVETQYF.

The chain has TRBV10-3 and TRBJ2-7, with TRBD1 identical over 9 bases. Germline assignment: CDR1 ENHRY and CDR2 SYGVKD. Losses at the gene ends were 6 bases for V and 6 bases for J; bases not matched to a gene: 3. The CDR3 totals 12 residues. The CDR3 protein is CAIRGTGTEQYF. The CDR3 DNA is TGTGCCATCAGGGGGACAGGGACCGAGCAGTACTTC.

The genes are TRBV9 and TRBJ2-7, with 11 positions matching TRBD1. Unmatched junction bases numbered 2, after V lost 0 bases and J lost 3 bases. Germline V gives CDR1 SGDLS, CDR2 YYNGEE. CDR3 length equals 15 residues. DNA for the CDR3: TGTGCCAGCAGCGTAGGGACAGGGGGCAACTACGAGCAGTACTTC. Translated: CASSVGTGGNYEQYF.

This clonotype occurred once. The V gene is TRBV20-1, the J gene TRBJ2-5, with TRBD1 matching over 7 bases. Per germline, CDR1 DFQATT and CDR2 SNEGSKA (reference sequence). The ends lost 5 bases at V and 4 bases at J; junction bases unmatched: 4. The CDR3 contains 12 residues. CDR3 nucleotide sequence: TGCAGTGCTCCAGCAGGGGGAGAGACCCAGTACTTC. Its protein is CSAPAGGETQYF.

This sequence joins TRBV11-2 and TRBJ2-5; weak D call: TRBD2 (5 bases). The V end was cut by 7 bases, the J end by 6 bases, with 12 bases between. This CDR3 contains 12 residues. Germline loops: CDR1 SGHAT, CDR2 FQNNGV. The CDR3 is CASNGVGKTQYF. CDR3 coding DNA: TGTGCCAGCAACGGGGTCGGAAAGACCCAGTACTTC.

The chain employs TRBV19 and TRBJ2-2, with D maybe TRBD1 (6 bases). Germline V gene sequence: CDR1 LNHDA, CDR2 SQIVND (reference sequence). With 2 bases removed from V and 8 bases from J, the gap between germline ends came to 15 bases. The CDR3 covers 15 residues. CDR3 in amino acids: CASSIRLQGEGELFF. CDR3 DNA sequence: TGTGCCAGTAGTATAAGGTTACAGGGCGAAGGGGAGCTGTTTTTT.

This chain connects TRBV19 to TRBJ1-1; possible D gene TRBD1, 6 bases. CDR1 and CDR2 from the germline V gene are LNHDA and SQIVND (reference sequence). The V gene lost 0 bases and the J gene lost 0 bases, with 14 bases spanning the gap. The CDR3 extends over 17 amino acids. The CDR3: CASSIDSGGPVNTEAFF. In DNA form, the CDR3 reads TGTGCCAGTAGTATAGATTCCGGGGGGCCCGTGAACACTGAAGCTTTCTTT. The full variable domain, in which reference TRBV19 and TRBJ1-1 provide the parts outside the CDR3, is DGGITQSPKYLFRKEGQNVTLSCEQNLNHDAMYWYRQDPGQGLRLIYYSQIVNDFQKGDIAEGYSVSREKKESFPLTVTSAQKNPTAFYLCASSIDSGGPVNTEAFFGQGTRLTVV.

The chain joins TRBV19 to TRBJ2-1, with TRBD1 as a possible D gene (5 bases). The CDR3 is 15 residues long. Germline V gives CDR1 LNHDA, CDR2 SQIVND (reference sequence). V was shortened by 2 bases and J by 4 bases, with 12 bases between the two germline ends. The CDR3 DNA reads TGTGCCAGTAGTATACGTTCGTACAGGTACAATGAGCAGTTCTTC. This codes for CASSIRSYRYNEQFF. Together with reference TRBV19 and TRBJ2-1, the CDR3 gives the full variable domain: DGGITQSPKYLFRKEGQNVTLSCEQNLNHDAMYWYRQDPGQGLRLIYYSQIVNDFQKGDIAEGYSVSREKKESFPLTVTSAQKNPTAFYLCASSIRSYRYNEQFFGPGTRLTVL.